These T cell receptor beta chains were read from a single sample in a study of shared clonotypes between healthy human individuals. Assay: immunoSEQ multiplex PCR; the TCRdb copy retains only in-frame clones and omits some. Of roughly 480,000 clones detected, around 79% appear once; the ten largest clones hold less than 15%. Sample: PBMCs. These TCRs come from a woman between 40 and 55 years old in good health. Some clones in this sample may be carry-over from other donors' samples. CDR3s include the opening cysteine and the closing phenylalanine or tryptophan. D genes are given only for firm matches. Only part of the rows carry a size: once, few, many, or a class if the clone is expanded.

j_call clone_size v_call d_call cdr3_nt cdr3_aa
TRBJ1-4 . TRBV19 TRBD1 TGTGCCAGTAGCTTCCCGGGTGGACAGGGCGGCCAGAAACTGTTTTTT CASSFPGGQGGQKLFF
TRBJ1-1 . TRBV4-2 . TGTGCCAGCAGCCAAGAGACCCAGGGAGATGGCACTGAAGCTTTCTTT CASSQETQGDGTEAFF
TRBJ2-1 . TRBV11-3 . TGTGCCAGCAGCTTCGATAAGTACGATGAGCAGTTCTTC CASSFDKYDEQFF
TRBJ2-7 once TRBV6-6 . TGTGCCACCGACGAGCAGTACTTC CATDEQYF
TRBJ2-4 . TRBV5-1 TRBD1 TGCGCCAGCAGCACGACAGGGTTACAAAACATTCAGTACTTC CASSTTGLQNIQYF
TRBJ2-5 . TRBV7-2 . TGTGCCAGCAGCCGACCAGGGGAAAGGGGCCAAGAGACCCAGTACTTC CASSRPGERGQETQYF
TRBJ2-1 . TRBV4-1 . TGCGCCAGCAGCCAGGCTACAGGGACTAAATACAATGAGCAGTTCTTC CASSQATGTKYNEQFF
TRBJ2-7 . TRBV19 TRBD1 TGTGCCAGTAGTATACTCATTCCGGGACAGGGTTACTACGAGCAGTACTTC CASSILIPGQGYYEQYF
TRBJ2-5 . TRBV11-2 . TGTGCCAGCAGCTGGGCGGGGGCTGGCGAGACCCAGTACTTC CASSWAGAGETQYF
TRBJ2-7 . TRBV2 . TGTGCCAGCAACAACGGGGCGGGAGAGCAGTACTTC CASNNGAGEQYF
TRBJ2-2 once TRBV2 TRBD2 TGTGCCAGCACCCGACTAGCGGGAGGGCTAGGCACCGGGGAGCTGTTTTTT CASTRLAGGLGTGELFF
TRBJ1-1 . TRBV5-4 . TGTGCCAGCAGCACATCCCAGGGAGGTAACACTGAAGCTTTCTTT CASSTSQGGNTEAFF
TRBJ2-7 . TRBV18 TRBD1 TGTGCCAGCTCGCTCGGTCTTCTACGACAGGGAAGCTACGAGCAGTACTTC CASSLGLLRQGSYEQYF
TRBJ1-3 once TRBV30 . TGTGCCTGGAGTGGGGGTTTGGCAGGAGGCTCTGGAAACACCATATATTTT CAWSGGLAGGSGNTIYF
TRBJ2-2 few TRBV5-1 . TGCGCCAGCAGCTTGGCCAGCACCGGGGAGCTGTTTTTT CASSLASTGELFF
TRBJ2-1 once TRBV2 TRBD2 TGTGCCAGCAGTGTTCGACTAGCGACCCCGGGGGAGTTCTTC CASSVRLATPGEFF
TRBJ2-1 few TRBV5-4 TRBD2 TGTGCCAGCAGCCCCCGAACTAGCGGGAGCGCGAGCTCCTACAATGAGCAGTTCTTC CASSPRTSGSASSYNEQFF
TRBJ1-2 . TRBV5-6 . TGTGCCAGCAGCTGGGGCCAGGGTTGGTCTGGCTACACCTTC CASSWGQGWSGYTF
TRBJ2-3 . TRBV7-9 . TGTGCCAGCAGCTTACCCAACTCAGTTGATACGCAGTATTTT CASSLPNSVDTQYF
TRBJ2-5 . TRBV7-8 . TGTGCCAGCAGCTTACAAGAGACCCAGTACTTC CASSLQETQYF
TRBJ1-5 . TRBV7-2 . TGTGCCAGCAGCTCAACCGGCCAGCCCCAGCATTTT CASSSTGQPQHF
TRBJ1-5 once TRBV28 . TGTGCCAGCAGTAGGACCCTTAGCAATCAGCCCCAGCATTTT CASSRTLSNQPQHF
TRBJ2-5 . TRBV2 . TGTGCCAGCAGTGCGGATTTATCCGGGGAGACCCAGTACTTC CASSADLSGETQYF
TRBJ2-1 . TRBV7-2 . TGTGCCAGCAGCCCCGCCGCGGGGCCGTACAATGAGCAGTTCTTC CASSPAAGPYNEQFF
TRBJ2-1 . TRBV6-1 . TGTGCCAGCAGTGAAAATTTTGTGGCAGGGGCCTACAATGAGCAGTTCTTC CASSENFVAGAYNEQFF